This paragraph covers one T cell receptor beta chain sequence. The antigen remains unidentified. CDR3 length: 14 amino acids. Germline V CDR1 and CDR2: MNHEY, SVGAGI. The V segment lost 8 bases and the J segment 4 bases; nucleotides outside the gene matches: 4. Sequencing was performed with immunoSEQ multiplex PCR; in TCRdb, only in-frame clones are kept and a portion is missing. The sample lists 90,000 to 100,000 clones; around 80% were seen once. The source of the sample is a study of PD-1 blockade in classical Hodgkin lymphoma. The study's findings and limits: With CD4+ cells, TCR diversity rose significantly by C4D1, but not with CD8+ cells. It was among complete responders that baseline diversity resembled that of newly diagnosed patients.

Time point meaning: cycle 4 day 1 (C4D1), after less than 7 weeks of nivolumab. Every patient experienced relapse after autologous stem cell transplantation, and brentuximab vedotin exposure varied. The chain uses TRBV6-5 and TRBJ2-7; 14 bases match TRBD2. The receptor was isolated from a human donor with classical Hodgkin lymphoma. Here the sequenced sample was peripheral blood mononuclear cells (PBMCs), taken before the fourth cycle of nivolumab. CDR3 in DNA: TGTGCCAGCCGACTAGCGGGAGGGCCATACGAGCAGTACTTC. As protein: CASRLAGGPYEQYF.